These 30 T cell receptor beta chains were all obtained from the same sample, sequenced in a study of T cells after yellow fever vaccination. Each CDR3 protein is one row after TCRdb ran MiXCR on the 5' RACE reads. The sample has 300,000 to 400,000 distinct CDR3 sequences, 3% to 4.5% seen once; the top ten hold less than 25%. The material was PBMCs, obtained 5 days after the yellow fever booster vaccination. These receptors all stem from a man younger than 35 who received the YFV17D yellow fever vaccine.

This chain uses TRBV6-2 or TRBV6-3 with TRBJ2-7; 11 bases agree with TRBD2. CDR1 MNHEY and CDR2 SVGEGT come from the germline V gene. The CDR3 spans 15 residues. The ends lost 5 bases at V and 3 bases at J; junction bases unmatched: 6. CDR3: CASSNPTSGDYEQYF. The CDR3 DNA follows: TGTGCCAGCAGTAACCCGACTAGCGGGGACTACGAGCAGTACTTC.

This chain links TRBV19 with TRBJ1-5, with a tentative D call TRBD1 (6 bases). The V end lost 6 bases, the J end lost 7 bases, and 19 bases lay between the germline ends. The CDR3 extends over 15 amino acids. Per germline, CDR1 LNHDA and CDR2 SQIVND (reference sequence). CDR3 nucleotide sequence: TGTGCCAGTAGCCAAGGCGGCAGGGGCCAACAGCCCCAGCATTTT. This gives the protein CASSQGGRGQQPQHF. The full variable domain, with the rest looked up from reference TRBV19 and TRBJ1-5, is DGGITQSPKYLFRKEGQNVTLSCEQNLNHDAMYWYRQDPGQGLRLIYYSQIVNDFQKGDIAEGYSVSREKKESFPLTVTSAQKNPTAFYLCASSQGGRGQQPQHFGDGTRLSIL.

This clonotype has a handful of counts. The chain is built from TRBV20-1 and TRBJ2-3; D gene uncertain. This CDR3 comprises 13 residues. Germline values: CDR1 DFQATT, CDR2 SNEGSKA (reference sequence). V was clipped by 6 bases and J by 0 bases, with 10 bases between them. The CDR3 region is CSAPRLSTDTQYF. The CDR3 coding sequence is TGCAGTGCACCACGCCTTAGCACAGATACGCAGTATTTT.

This chain links TRBV10-3 with TRBJ1-2; 7 bases align to TRBD1. CDR1 ENHRY and CDR2 SYGVKD come from the germline V gene. Unmatched junction bases numbered 10, after V lost 7 bases and J lost 8 bases. There are 13 residues in the CDR3. CDR3 sequence: CAITLGQALGYTF. In DNA form, the CDR3 reads TGTGCCATCACCCTCGGACAGGCGCTCGGCTACACCTTC.

CDR3 sequence: CASSAHPGQGSYEQYF. For the CDR3, the DNA is TGTGCCAGCAGCGCTCATCCGGGACAGGGTTCCTACGAGCAGTACTTC. The chain carries TRBV9 and TRBJ2-7; 9 bases are shared with TRBD1. In germline, CDR1 is SGDLS, CDR2 YYNGEE. The CDR3 totals 16 residues. After removal of 3 bases from V and 1 base from J, the junction contained 8 bases not matched to a gene.

This clonotype was found a few times. This chain connects TRBV24-1 to TRBJ2-5; 8 bases fit TRBD1. The CDR3 is 15 residues long. Unmatched junction bases numbered 5, after V lost 4 bases and J lost 2 bases. The germline V gene has CDR1 KGHDR and CDR2 SFDVKD. DNA of the CDR3: TGTGCCACCAGTGACCCCAGGGGGCGGCAAGAGACCCAGTACTTC. It specifies CATSDPRGRQETQYF.

This clonotype was counted between two and nine times. V and J are TRBV6-2 or TRBV6-3 and TRBJ2-3; D is perhaps TRBD1 (6 bases). V lost 10 bases and J lost 4, with 12 bases in between. The germline gives CDR1 MNHEY, CDR2 SVGEGT. The CDR3 length is 12 residues. DNA for the CDR3: TGTGCCATACGAGGGGGACCAGATACGCAGTATTTT. It is translated as CAIRGGPDTQYF.

This clonotype is a singleton in its sample. The V and J genes are TRBV12-3 or TRBV12-4 and TRBJ1-1; no firm D call. CDR3 length equals 12 residues. Trimming took 6 bases from V and 3 from J, leaving 8 bases between them. The CDR3: CASSRMDTEAFF. CDR3 coding DNA: TGTGCCAGCAGCCGGATGGACACTGAAGCTTTCTTT.

This clonotype has more than one count but fewer than ten. The chain is built from TRBV6-5 and TRBJ1-2, with unresolved D. Germline lookup yields CDR1 MNHEY and CDR2 SVGAGI. The CDR3 contains 15 residues. Trimming took 0 bases from V and 8 from J, leaving 16 bases between them. The DNA for the CDR3 is TGTGCCAGCAGTTACTCGATGCGGGAGGTAGGGGGCTACACCTTC. This translates into CASSYSMREVGGYTF.

This clonotype was observed a few times. The chain employs TRBV5-6 and TRBJ2-6; perhaps TRBD2 as D (5 bases). Looked up from germline, CDR1 is SGHDT and CDR2 is YYEEEE. V was pared by 0 bases and J by 0 bases, with 7 bases between. The CDR3 has 16 residues. CDR3 loop: CASSLAGSSGANVLTF. CDR3 DNA sequence: TGTGCCAGCAGCTTGGCTGGGAGCTCTGGGGCCAACGTCCTGACTTTC.

This clonotype turned up a few times. This rearrangement joins TRBV10-3 to TRBJ2-5; the match to TRBD2 covers 7 bases. V lost 6 bases and J lost 2; bases outside the gene matches: 9. Germline values: CDR1 ENHRY, CDR2 SYGVKD. CDR3 length equals 15 residues. CDR3 nucleotide sequence: TGTGCCATCAGGGGAGCGGGGCGATTTCAAGAGACCCAGTACTTC. This encodes CAIRGAGRFQETQYF.

This clonotype was counted many times. The rearrangement uses TRBV27 and TRBJ2-3; weak D call: TRBD2 (7 bases). Trimming removed 7 bases from V and 6 bases from J, with 23 bases in between. Germline CDR1 and CDR2: MNHEY and SMNVEV (reference sequence). The CDR3 is 16 amino acids. CDR3 sequence reads: CASTDRGGISRDTQYF. The CDR3 nucleotides are TGTGCCAGCACGGATAGGGGGGGGATTAGTAGGGATACGCAGTATTTT.

This clonotype was counted a few times. The V gene is TRBV20-1, the J gene TRBJ2-1, with no clear D. In germline, CDR1 is DFQATT, CDR2 SNEGSKA (reference sequence). Trimming stripped 6 bases from V and 8 bases from J, with 17 bases between. This CDR3 is built from 13 residues. Here the CDR3 DNA reads TGCAGTGCGGTTCCGGGCCCGGTCCATGAGCAGTTCTTC. Its protein product is CSAVPGPVHEQFF.

The chain combines TRBV9 with TRBJ2-3, with D uncertain. This CDR3 is built from 19 residues. Trimming removed 1 base at V and 0 bases at J, with 21 bases between. CDR1 and CDR2 from the germline V gene are SGDLS and YYNGEE. The DNA of the CDR3 is TGTGCCAGCAGCGTAACTCCCGTACGGAGCAGCGCTAGCACAGATACGCAGTATTTT. It encodes CASSVTPVRSSASTDTQYF.

This clonotype was observed a few times. V gene TRBV10-3 combines with J gene TRBJ1-5; D might be TRBD1 (5 bases). CDR1 is ENHRY and CDR2 is SYGVKD in the germline V gene. Trimming removed 4 bases from V and 7 bases from J, with 14 bases in between. This CDR3 comprises 14 residues. The DNA of the CDR3 is TGTGCCATCAGTGGCGTAGGGGCAGGGCAGCCCCAGCATTTT. Amino acid sequence: CAISGVGAGQPQHF.

The V call is TRBV20-1, the J call TRBJ2-5, with TRBD2 matching 13 bases. J gave up 0 bases and V 3 bases, and 10 bases lay outside the gene matches. This CDR3 region has 18 residues. Germline V lookup: CDR1 DFQATT, CDR2 SNEGSKA (reference sequence). In nucleotides, the CDR3 is TGCAGTGCTAGTCTCCGGACTAGCGGGGGATCGTACCAAGAGACCCAGTACTTC. This translates into CSASLRTSGGSYQETQYF.

The chain joins TRBV7-2 to TRBJ1-2; possibly TRBD1 for D (5 bases). The CDR3 covers 15 residues. Germline lookup yields CDR1 SGHTA and CDR2 FQGNSA. V lost 5 bases, J lost 5 bases, and 18 bases lay in between. CDR3 coding DNA: TGTGCCAGCAGCCGTCCCGGGACGGGGATTTATGGCTACACCTTC. Translated, it gives CASSRPGTGIYGYTF.

This clonotype was counted between two and nine times. The rearrangement joins TRBV12-3 or TRBV12-4 to TRBJ1-2; TRBD1 is a possible D gene (5 bases). Trimming shortened V by 6 bases and J by 4 bases, and 24 bases separated the two germline ends. The CDR3 spans 17 residues. CDR3 residues: CASRFIGGGTAIYGYTF. The CDR3 bases are TGTGCCAGCAGATTTATCGGGGGGGGGACCGCAATCTATGGCTACACCTTC.

This clonotype was seen repeatedly, ten times or more. This chain joins TRBV20-1 and TRBJ2-7; D is possibly TRBD1 (6 bases). Trimming stripped 5 bases from V and 2 bases from J, with 16 bases between. The CDR3 has 14 amino acids. Germline V CDR1 and CDR2: DFQATT, SNEGSKA (reference sequence). The DNA for the CDR3 is TGCAGTGCTGTTCCCCCAGGGGCGGCCTACGAGCAGTACTTC. It yields the protein CSAVPPGAAYEQYF.

The sample holds a few counts of this clonotype. V gene TRBV7-3 combines with J gene TRBJ1-6; D is uncertain. Germline CDR1 is SGHTA and CDR2 is FQGTGA. V was trimmed by 2 bases and J by 6 bases, leaving 14 bases between them. CDR3 length: 16 residues. In DNA, the CDR3 is TGTGCCAGCAGCTTATCCGGGAATCGGCCTAATTCACCCCTCCACTTT. This gives the protein CASSLSGNRPNSPLHF.

This clonotype has only a few counts. The V call is TRBV12-3 or TRBV12-4, the J call TRBJ2-1; no clear D gene. V gave up 8 bases and J gave up 0 bases, with 8 bases separating them. The CDR3 spans 13 residues. The CDR3 nucleotides are TGTGCCAGCCGGAGAAGCTCCTACAATGAGCAGTTCTTC. This gives the protein CASRRSSYNEQFF.

The chain links TRBV5-1 to TRBJ2-1; D unresolved. CDR3 size: 16 residues. V lost 0 bases and J lost 8, with 18 bases in between. The germline gives CDR1 SGHRS, CDR2 YFSETQ. CDR3 DNA: TGCGCCAGCAGCTTGGCCTCGAGGCTCCAGTGGGATGAGCAGTTCTTC. As protein: CASSLASRLQWDEQFF. Looking up the rest from reference TRBV5-1 and TRBJ2-1 gives the full variable domain: KAGVTQTPRYLIKTRGQQVTLSCSPISGHRSVSWYQQTPGQGLQFLFEYFSETQRNKGNFPGRFSGRQFSNSRSEMNVSTLELGDSALYLCASSLASRLQWDEQFFGPGTRLTVL.

This clonotype was counted between two and nine times. The CDR3, as DNA: TGTGCCAGCAGCTCGCGGGGGCCAACGGCAGATACGCAGTATTTT. Protein: CASSSRGPTADTQYF. The chain has TRBV7-2 and TRBJ2-3; TRBD2 is a possible D gene (7 bases). The CDR3 is 15 amino acids. The germline CDR1 and CDR2 sequences are SGHTA and FQGNSA. With 4 bases removed from V and 4 bases from J, the gap between germline ends came to 15 bases. The complete variable domain, with remaining parts taken from reference TRBV7-2 and TRBJ2-3, reads GAGVSQSPSNKVTEKGKDVELRCDPISGHTALYWYRQSLGQGLEFLIYFQGNSAPDKSGLPSDRFSAERTGGSVSTLTIQRTQQEDSAVYLCASSSRGPTADTQYFGPGTRLTVL.

The rearrangement links TRBV6-2 or TRBV6-3 to TRBJ2-7, with TRBD2 matching over 12 bases. Per the germline V gene, CDR1 is MNHEY and CDR2 is SVGEGT. Trimming at V came to 8 bases and at J to 3 bases, leaving 2 bases not matched to a gene. CDR3 size: 13 residues. The CDR3 loop reads CASETSGGYEQYF. In nucleotides, the CDR3 is TGTGCCAGCGAGACTAGCGGGGGCTACGAGCAGTACTTC.

This clonotype has just a few counts. The CDR3 coding sequence is TGCAGTGCAACCAGACAGGGAACGAACACCGGGGAGCTGTTTTTT. Its translation is CSATRQGTNTGELFF. This chain connects TRBV20-1 to TRBJ2-2, with 7 bases identical to TRBD1. V was pared by 6 bases and J by 0 bases, with 7 bases of the junction left unmatched. CDR1 is DFQATT, CDR2 SNEGSKA, per germline (reference sequence). CDR3 length equals 15 residues.

This clonotype turned up a few times. The V gene is TRBV29-1, the J gene TRBJ2-5; the D call may be TRBD1 or TRBD2 (5 bases each). Trimming removed 3 bases from V and 5 bases from J, with 7 bases in between. Germline values: CDR1 SQVTM, CDR2 ANQGSEA. The CDR3 covers 11 residues. CDR3 sequence: CSVDRDETQYF. In DNA, the CDR3 is TGCAGCGTTGACAGGGACGAGACCCAGTACTTC.

The V call is TRBV11-2, the J call TRBJ2-6; D may be TRBD1 (5 bases). The CDR3 consists of 14 residues. Trimming removed 4 bases at V and 7 bases at J, with 11 bases between. CDR1 and CDR2 from the germline V gene are SGHAT and FQNNGV. The CDR3 is CASSSQGGANVLTF. DNA of the CDR3: TGTGCCAGCAGCTCTCAGGGCGGAGCCAACGTCCTGACTTTC.

This clonotype was seen a few times. This rearrangement joins TRBV7-9 to TRBJ1-1; D is perhaps TRBD1 (6 bases). The CDR3 sequence is 12 residues long. Germline values: CDR1 SEHNR, CDR2 FQNEAQ (reference sequence). V lost 11 bases and J 3 bases, leaving 13 bases between the germline ends. CDR3 residues: CAYRDGDTEAFF. The CDR3 nucleotides read TGTGCCTACAGGGACGGGGACACTGAAGCTTTCTTT.

This clonotype was seen many times. This chain's CDR3 is CASSQDGLAGTATQYF. In nucleotides, the CDR3 is TGCGCCAGCAGCCAAGATGGACTAGCGGGGACTGCGACCCAGTACTTC. The chain recombines TRBV4-3 with TRBJ2-5; 12 bases map to TRBD2. V trimming: 0 bases; J trimming: 7 bases; junction bases outside the gene matches: 6. Germline V gene data show CDR1 as LGHNA and CDR2 as YSLEER. This CDR3 has 16 amino acids.

Worth noting for this clonotype: Its ends do not fully match the called genes, so a read error is possible. This chain uses TRBV2 with TRBJ1-5, with D possibly TRBD1 on 6 matching bases. This CDR3 contains 16 residues. CDR1 and CDR2 (germline): SNHLY, FYNNEI. The DNA of the CDR3 is TGTGCCAGCAGCCCCGCAGGGGTTTCTGGCAATCAGCCCCAGCAATTT. This sequence encodes CASSPAGVSGNQPQQF.